The TCR beta chain described here comes from a study of shared clonotypes between healthy human individuals. The data were produced by immunoSEQ multiplex PCR, yet TCRdb's version contains in-frame clones alone and is incomplete. Among around 2,000,000 clones listed, about 95% were seen once. The CDR3 runs to 15 residues. V lost 1 base and J lost 10; bases outside the gene matches: 5. Germline-derived CDR1 and CDR2 are SGHAT and FQNNGV. As defined, naive CD8 cells were CD45RO-negative and positively selected for CCR7, with terminally differentiated effector memory CD45RA+ cells excluded. Sequencing input: naive CD8+ T cells sorted from blood. The gene calls are TRBV11-2 and TRBJ1-6; 9 positions agree with TRBD1. This clonotype originated in a man aged 18-30 years in good health. The CDR3 DNA reads as TGTGCCAGCAGCTTAGCGGACAGGGGCCGGTCACCCCTCCACTTT. Translation gives CASSLADRGRSPLHF.